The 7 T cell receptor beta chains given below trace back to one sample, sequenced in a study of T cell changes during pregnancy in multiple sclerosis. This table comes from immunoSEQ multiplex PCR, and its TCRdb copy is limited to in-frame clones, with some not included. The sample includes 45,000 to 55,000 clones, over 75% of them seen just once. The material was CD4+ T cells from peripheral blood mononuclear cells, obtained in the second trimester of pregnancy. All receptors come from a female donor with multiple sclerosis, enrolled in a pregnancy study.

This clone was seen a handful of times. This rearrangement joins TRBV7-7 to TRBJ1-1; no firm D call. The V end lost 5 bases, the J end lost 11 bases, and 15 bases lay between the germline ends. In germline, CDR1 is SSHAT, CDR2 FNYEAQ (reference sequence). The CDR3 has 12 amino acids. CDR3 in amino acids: CASSLRTDPAFF. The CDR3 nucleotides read TGTGCCAGCAGCCTCCGTACAGATCCGGCTTTCTTT. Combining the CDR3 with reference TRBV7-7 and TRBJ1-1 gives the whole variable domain GAGVSQSPRYKVTKRGQDVTLRCDPISSHATLYWYQQALGQGPEFLTYFNYEAQPDKSGLPSDRFSAERPEGSISTLTIQRTEQRDSAMYRCASSLRTDPAFFGQGTRLTVV.

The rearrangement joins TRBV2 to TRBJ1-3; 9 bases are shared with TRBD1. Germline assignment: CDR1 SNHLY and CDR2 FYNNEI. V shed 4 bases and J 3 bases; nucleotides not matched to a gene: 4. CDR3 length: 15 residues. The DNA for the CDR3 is TGTGCCAGCAGTGCACAGGGGGCGCTTGGAAACACCATATATTTT. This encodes CASSAQGALGNTIYF.

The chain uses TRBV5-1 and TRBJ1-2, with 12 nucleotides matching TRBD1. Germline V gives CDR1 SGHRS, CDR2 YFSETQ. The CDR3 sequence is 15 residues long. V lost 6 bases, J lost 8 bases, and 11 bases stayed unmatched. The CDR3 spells CASTPGQGASGGYTF. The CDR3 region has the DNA TGCGCCAGCACCCCGGGACAGGGGGCTTCGGGAGGCTACACCTTC.

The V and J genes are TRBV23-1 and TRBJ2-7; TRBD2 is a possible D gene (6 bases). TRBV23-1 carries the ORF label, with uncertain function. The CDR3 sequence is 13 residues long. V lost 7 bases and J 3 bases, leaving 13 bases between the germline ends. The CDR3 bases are TGCGCCAGCACCAAGGGACTTTACTACGAGCAGTACTTC. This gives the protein CASTKGLYYEQYF.

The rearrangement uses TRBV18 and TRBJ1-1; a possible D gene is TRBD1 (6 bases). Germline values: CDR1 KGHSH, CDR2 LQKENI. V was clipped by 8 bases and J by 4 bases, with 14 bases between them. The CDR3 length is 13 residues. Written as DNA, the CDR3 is TGTGCCAGCCGACAGGTTGAAACCACTGAAGCTTTCTTT. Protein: CASRQVETTEAFF.

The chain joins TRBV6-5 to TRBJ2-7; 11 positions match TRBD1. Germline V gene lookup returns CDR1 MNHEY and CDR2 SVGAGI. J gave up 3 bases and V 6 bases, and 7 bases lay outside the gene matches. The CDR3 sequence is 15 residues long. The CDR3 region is CASRDPDRGLYEQYF. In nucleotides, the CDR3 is TGTGCCAGCAGGGACCCGGACAGGGGGCTCTACGAGCAGTACTTC.

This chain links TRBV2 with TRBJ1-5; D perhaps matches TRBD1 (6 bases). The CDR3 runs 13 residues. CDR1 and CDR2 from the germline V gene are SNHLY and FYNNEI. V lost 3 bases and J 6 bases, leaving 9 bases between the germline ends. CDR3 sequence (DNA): TGTGCCAGCAGTGAGGGGGCTCGTCAGCCCCAGCATTTT. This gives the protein CASSEGARQPQHF.